Each of the 21 T cell receptor beta chains below was sequenced from the same sample in a study of blood T cell repertoires in COVID-19. Using immunoSEQ multiplex PCR, the repertoire was profiled, and TCRdb retains in-frame clones only, with some absent. The sample yields roughly 60,000 clones, around 80% seen once. Sequencing was done on a sample of peripheral blood. Source of these receptors: a man aged 25 to 40 with COVID-19, enrolled during active disease.

CDR3 residues: CASRKGASGSAGANVLTF. The CDR3 region has the DNA TGTGCCAGCAGAAAGGGGGCTAGCGGGAGTGCTGGGGCCAACGTCCTGACTTTC. The gene calls are TRBV2 and TRBJ2-6; 10 positions match TRBD2. V shed 6 bases and J 2 bases; nucleotides not matched to a gene: 10. CDR1 and CDR2 from the germline V gene are SNHLY and FYNNEI. CDR3 length: 18 residues. Supplemented by reference TRBV2 and TRBJ2-6, the full variable domain reads EPEVTQTPSHQVTQMGQEVILRCVPISNHLYFYWYRQILGQKVEFLVSFYNNEISEKSEIFDDQFSVERPDGSNFTLKIRSTKLEDSAMYFCASRKGASGSAGANVLTFGAGSRLTVL.

A few counts support this clone. The chain links TRBV3-1 (or the pseudogene TRBV3-2) to TRBJ1-5; 7 bases match TRBD1. Germline CDR1 and CDR2: LGHDT and YNNKEL (reference sequence). The CDR3 contains 20 residues. V shed 2 bases and J 6 bases; nucleotides not matched to a gene: 22. CDR3 sequence reads: CASSQPIMGTLTGVGQPQHF. Here the CDR3 DNA reads TGTGCCAGCAGCCAACCCATCATGGGGACCCTTACAGGGGTGGGTCAGCCCCAGCATTTT.

In its sample, this clone was seen a few times. The chain couples TRBV6-6 to TRBJ1-2, with D perhaps matching TRBD1 (5 bases). Trimming shortened V by 6 bases and J by 0 bases, and 11 bases separated the two germline ends. Germline assignment: CDR1 MNHNY and CDR2 SVGAGI (reference sequence). The CDR3 runs to 14 residues. The DNA of the CDR3 is TGTGCCAGCAGCCACAGGAGTTCTAACTATGGCTACACCTTC. Translation: CASSHRSSNYGYTF.

The V and J genes are TRBV6-1 and TRBJ2-1; 8 positions agree with TRBD2. CDR1 is MNHNS, CDR2 SASEGT, per germline. V lost 4 bases and J lost 2; bases outside the gene matches: 7. This CDR3 comprises 16 residues. As DNA, the CDR3 is TGTGCCAGCAGTGGCTTAGCGGGATCTCCCTACAATGAGCAGTTCTTC. Its translation: CASSGLAGSPYNEQFF.

This clone occurred once. The chain uses TRBV10-3 and TRBJ1-5, with a weak D call TRBD1 (6 bases). Trimming stripped 3 bases from V and 8 bases from J, with 14 bases between. Germline loops: CDR1 ENHRY, CDR2 SYGVKD. The CDR3 length is 14 residues. The CDR3 nucleotides read TGTGCCATCAGTGATGGGGGGGGCGGCGAGCCCCAGCATTTT. Protein sequence: CAISDGGGGEPQHF.

This rearrangement joins TRBV6-2 or TRBV6-3 to TRBJ2-4, with D perhaps matching TRBD1 (6 bases). Germline CDR1 and CDR2: MNHEY and SVGEGT. CDR3 length equals 13 residues. The V end was cut by 4 bases, the J end by 9 bases, with 13 bases between. CDR3 residues: CASSFSGESIQYF. In nucleotides, the CDR3 is TGTGCCAGCAGTTTCTCAGGGGAAAGCATTCAGTACTTC.

The genes are TRBV20-1 and TRBJ2-7; D perhaps matches TRBD1 (5 bases). CDR3 length: 13 amino acids. Germline V gene data show CDR1 as DFQATT and CDR2 as SNEGSKA (reference sequence). V was cut by 3 bases and J by 5 bases, with 14 bases left in between. CDR3 sequence: CSASTAGQDEQYF. The CDR3, as DNA: TGCAGTGCTAGTACGGCAGGGCAGGACGAGCAGTACTTC.

This clone was observed a handful of times. The chain joins TRBV7-2 to TRBJ1-5, with unresolved D. The CDR3 runs to 14 residues. Trimming left V 2 bases short and J 3 bases short, with 8 bases between. The germline gives CDR1 SGHTA, CDR2 FQGNSA. As DNA, the CDR3 is TGTGCCAGCAGCTTACGAGGGAACAATCAGCCCCAGCATTTT. Translation gives CASSLRGNNQPQHF.

The chain couples TRBV18 to TRBJ1-5; D is possibly TRBD1 (6 bases). V shed 3 bases and J shed 6 bases, with 15 bases lying between them. This CDR3 is 15 amino acids long. In germline, CDR1 is KGHSH, CDR2 LQKENI. CDR3 bases: TGTGCCAGCTCACCCATCGACAGGTCGGGTCAGCCCCAGCATTTT. As protein: CASSPIDRSGQPQHF.

J is TRBJ2-2 and V is TRBV9; TRBD2 matches 8 bases. Germline V gene lookup returns CDR1 SGDLS and CDR2 YYNGEE. The CDR3 has 15 amino acids. The ends lost 0 bases at V and 6 bases at J; junction bases unmatched: 4. DNA of the CDR3: TGTGCCAGCAGCGTAGGAGCGGGAGAATCCGGGGAGCTGTTTTTT. This encodes CASSVGAGESGELFF.

The rearrangement uses TRBV28 and TRBJ1-2, with D hard to call. Germline V gives CDR1 MDHEN, CDR2 SYDVKM. The V end was cut by 6 bases, the J end by 4 bases, with 15 bases between. The CDR3 consists of 14 residues. CDR3 DNA sequence: TGTGCCAGCAGCCCTTCTCTTAACACCTATGGCTACACCTTC. This translates into CASSPSLNTYGYTF.

Only one count was recorded for this clone. This chain connects TRBV29-1 to TRBJ1-3; no clear D gene. The V gene's germline CDR1 is SQVTM and CDR2 ANQGSEA. The V end lost 5 bases, the J end lost 0 bases, and 8 bases lay between the germline ends. The length of the CDR3 is 13 residues. The CDR3 region is CSVIANSGNTIYF. In nucleotides, the CDR3 is TGCAGCGTTATTGCGAACTCTGGAAACACCATATATTTT.

This chain links TRBV28 with TRBJ2-7; D is possibly TRBD2 (5 bases). The length of the CDR3 is 15 residues. Per germline, CDR1 MDHEN and CDR2 SYDVKM. V lost 6 bases and J lost 6, with 21 bases in between. CDR3 DNA: TGTGCCAGCAGCCGACAAAGAGGGCTCCGGGCCGAGCAGTACTTC. Its protein product is CASSRQRGLRAEQYF.

This sequence joins TRBV11-2 and TRBJ2-3, with D possibly being TRBD1 (6 bases). Trimming took 5 bases from V and 4 from J, leaving 13 bases between them. CDR3 length: 14 amino acids. Germline CDR1 is SGHAT and CDR2 is FQNNGV. The CDR3 here is CASSPRGSADTQYF. The DNA for the CDR3 is TGTGCCAGCAGCCCCAGGGGATCAGCAGATACGCAGTATTTT.

V usage is TRBV28 and J usage is TRBJ1-5; TRBD1 agrees at 7 bases. With V trimmed by 7 bases and J by 2 bases, 5 bases remained unmatched. Germline V gene data show CDR1 as MDHEN and CDR2 as SYDVKM. This CDR3 spans 14 amino acids. Here the CDR3 DNA reads TGTGCCAGCACTACAGGGGTTGGCAATCAGCCCCAGCATTTT. Residues: CASTTGVGNQPQHF.

The chain is built from TRBV6-2 or TRBV6-3 and TRBJ2-7; D not resolved. The CDR3 is 13 residues long. V was trimmed by 4 bases and J by 6 bases, leaving 13 bases between them. Germline V gives CDR1 MNHEY, CDR2 SVGEGT. The CDR3 sequence is CASSSRRLIEQYF. The CDR3, as DNA: TGTGCCAGCAGTTCTAGGCGACTCATCGAGCAGTACTTC.

This chain joins TRBV28 and TRBJ1-1, with D hard to call. The CDR3 spans 12 residues. V was cut by 8 bases and J by 5 bases, with 12 bases left in between. The germline CDR1 and CDR2 sequences are MDHEN and SYDVKM. CDR3 loop: CASLEGGTEAFF. The CDR3 coding sequence is TGTGCCAGCCTGGAGGGTGGGACTGAAGCTTTCTTT.

The chain joins TRBV4-3 to TRBJ2-7; no firm D call. Trimming cost V 0 bases and J 1 base, with 7 bases left between them. Germline V gene lookup returns CDR1 LGHNA and CDR2 YSLEER. CDR3 length equals 14 residues. CDR3 sequence: CASSQELRSYEQYF. Here the CDR3 DNA reads TGCGCCAGCAGCCAAGAGTTACGGTCCTACGAGCAGTACTTC.

The J gene is TRBJ2-1, the V gene TRBV6-6; 14 bases map to TRBD2. The CDR3 consists of 16 residues. Germline assignment: CDR1 MNHNY and CDR2 SVGAGI (reference sequence). The V segment lost 5 bases and the J segment 10 bases; nucleotides outside the gene matches: 10. The CDR3 is CASSTTSGRAQKEQFF. CDR3 DNA sequence: TGTGCCAGCAGTACGACTAGCGGGAGGGCCCAGAAAGAGCAGTTCTTC.

This clone showed up many times. The CDR3 bases are TGTGCCAGCAGTCCCCTAGCGACCTCCTACGAGCAGTACTTC. Residues: CASSPLATSYEQYF. This sequence joins TRBV6-5 and TRBJ2-7, with D possibly TRBD2 on 6 matching bases. CDR1 and CDR2 (germline): MNHEY, SVGAGI. The CDR3 runs to 14 residues. Trimming removed 5 bases at V and 0 bases at J, with 11 bases between.

V usage is TRBV6-4 and J usage is TRBJ2-3; possible D gene TRBD2, 6 bases. The CDR3 extends over 15 amino acids. Germline CDR1 and CDR2: MRHNA and SNTAGT. V lost 4 bases and J 0 bases, leaving 11 bases between the germline ends. CDR3 residues: CASSALSGSTDTQYF. The CDR3 DNA reads as TGTGCCAGCAGTGCATTGAGCGGGAGCACAGATACGCAGTATTTT.